What follows describes a single T cell receptor (beta chain). Antigen specificity is unknown. This record belongs to a study of T cells expressing NK-cell markers. Study at large: CD3+CD56+NKG2C+, CD3+CD56+NKG2C- and CD3+CD56-NKG2C+ T cells, once sorted, supplied the TCR beta repertoires.

Germline V CDR1 and CDR2: SQVTM, ANQGSEA. There are 15 residues in the CDR3. General study findings and limits: In several donors, dominant CD3+CD56+NKG2C+ clones formed about 1.0-7.5% of CD8+ cells. The study did not resolve the HCMV specificity of expanded NKG2C+ T cell clones.

Production of TCR beta cDNA relied on 5'RACE template switching with UMIs. TCRdb re-called the 5' RACE reads and gives one entry per CDR3 protein, without DNA. The sample includes roughly 380,000 distinct CDR3 sequences. Material for sequencing was blood T cells: a sorted CD56 or NKG2C T cell subset, CD4+ or CD8+ T cells, or bulk PBMC T cells (not recorded which). V usage is TRBV29-1 and J usage is TRBJ2-1; the D call of TRBD1 rests on TCRdb alone, since no DNA is present to check it. The receptor comes from a man aged 18 to 69 in good health. The CDR3 reads CSVEVPRTAYNEQFF.